The 22 T cell receptor beta chains below all came from one sample that was sequenced in a study of PD-L1 blockade in urothelial cancer. Time point denoted: peripheral blood 6 weeks after treatment start. Using immunoSEQ multiplex PCR, the repertoire was profiled, and TCRdb retains in-frame clones only, with some absent. The repertoire consists of fewer than 85,000 clones, with almost 90% occurring once and the leading ten covering about 11%. The source material was PBMCs, sampled around atezolizumab (anti-PD-L1) treatment. The receptors come from a man in his 60s with urothelial cancer.

This chain links TRBV9 with TRBJ2-5; TRBD2 aligns across 11 bases. Germline values: CDR1 SGDLS, CDR2 YYNGEE. CDR3 size: 16 residues. V lost 1 base to trimming and J lost 4 bases; unmatched junction nucleotides: 6. In DNA form, the CDR3 reads TGTGCCAGCAGCGTAAGGGGGCTAGCGGGAGGAGAGACCCAGTACTTC. This encodes CASSVRGLAGGETQYF.

This chain uses TRBV28 with TRBJ1-2, with D possibly matching TRBD1 (6 bases). V lost 3 bases and J lost 0, with 11 bases in between. The CDR3 totals 15 residues. Germline V gene lookup returns CDR1 MDHEN and CDR2 SYDVKM. Here the CDR3 DNA reads TGTGCCAGCAGTTTCACAGGGAGGGCTAACTATGGCTACACCTTC. Protein sequence: CASSFTGRANYGYTF.

J is TRBJ2-1 and V is TRBV28; 10 bases match TRBD2. The V gene end was trimmed by 4 bases and the J gene end by 7 bases; junction bases not matched to a gene: 7. This CDR3 contains 15 residues. Germline V gene lookup returns CDR1 MDHEN and CDR2 SYDVKM. CDR3 residues: CASSSRTSGRNEQFF. CDR3 sequence (DNA): TGTGCCAGCAGTTCACGGACTAGCGGAAGAAATGAGCAGTTCTTC.

This sequence joins TRBV7-6 and TRBJ2-3, with D maybe TRBD2 (6 bases). Trimming took off 5 bases at V and 11 bases at J, with 23 bases between the two ends. The V gene's germline CDR1 is SGHVS and CDR2 FNYEAQ. The CDR3 runs 15 residues. As DNA, the CDR3 is TGTGCCAGCAGCCAACCACCGGGACTGACGACTATGCAGTATTTT. This gives the protein CASSQPPGLTTMQYF.

The chain is built from TRBV9 and TRBJ1-6; D gene uncertain. The CDR3 has 16 residues. V lost 4 bases, J lost 0 bases, and 11 bases lay in between. The germline CDR1 and CDR2 sequences are SGDLS and YYNGEE. The CDR3 DNA sequence: TGTGCCAGCAGCCCGAGCGGGAGCTCCTATAATTCACCCCTCCACTTT. This codes for CASSPSGSSYNSPLHF.

This rearrangement joins TRBV11-2 to TRBJ2-6; 9 bases align to TRBD1. Germline loops: CDR1 SGHAT, CDR2 FQNNGV. Losses at the gene ends were 2 bases for V and 3 bases for J; bases not matched to a gene: 2. The CDR3 is 16 amino acids. The CDR3 is CASSLTGGHGANVLTF. The DNA of the CDR3 is TGTGCCAGCAGCTTAACAGGGGGCCATGGGGCCAACGTCCTGACTTTC.

The V gene is TRBV7-9, the J gene TRBJ2-1, with D possibly matching TRBD2 (5 bases). Trimming removed 3 bases from V and 3 bases from J, with 12 bases in between. The CDR3 consists of 15 residues. Germline CDR1 and CDR2: SEHNR and FQNEAQ (reference sequence). The CDR3 DNA reads TGTGCCAGCAGCTTGTTGGAACTAGTCTACAATGAGCAGTTCTTC. It specifies CASSLLELVYNEQFF.

The genes are TRBV4-3 and TRBJ1-5; weak D call: TRBD1 (5 bases). The V end was cut by 3 bases, the J end by 5 bases, with 14 bases between. This CDR3 is 15 amino acids long. Germline V gene data show CDR1 as LGHNA and CDR2 as YSLEER. CDR3 in DNA: TGCGCCAGCAGCCAGGGTACATCAGGGTATCAGCCCCAGCATTTT. Encoded protein: CASSQGTSGYQPQHF.

This clone was seen only once. The V call is TRBV19, the J call TRBJ1-1; no clear D gene. CDR3 size: 16 residues. Trimming removed 1 base at V and 3 bases at J, with 15 bases between. Germline CDR1 and CDR2: LNHDA and SQIVND (reference sequence). CDR3 in DNA: TGTGCCAGTAGTATAGTTGCGGCCCCGGTGGACACTGAAGCTTTCTTT. It specifies CASSIVAAPVDTEAFF.

This rearrangement joins TRBV18 to TRBJ1-5; no clear D gene. Germline CDR1 KGHSH, CDR2 LQKENI. This CDR3 is 13 amino acids long. V lost 4 bases to trimming and J lost 6 bases, with 10 bases between them. The CDR3 sequence is CASSRAGSQPQHF. CDR3 in DNA: TGTGCCAGCTCACGGGCTGGGAGTCAGCCCCAGCATTTT.

The rearrangement joins TRBV30 to TRBJ1-3; the D gene is possibly TRBD1 (6 bases). CDR3 length equals 16 residues. Trimming pared 2 bases from V and 3 bases from J, leaving 17 bases between. Germline V CDR1 and CDR2: GTSNPN, SVGIG (reference sequence). The CDR3 DNA reads TGTGCCTGGAGTTTCTCCTCCAGGGGTCGTGGAAACACCATATATTTT. Its protein product is CAWSFSSRGRGNTIYF. The full variable domain, with the rest looked up from reference TRBV30 and TRBJ1-3, is SQTIHQWPATLVQPVGSPLSLECTVEGTSNPNLYWYRQAAGRGLQLLFYSVGIGQISSEVPQNLSASRPQDRQFILSSKKLLLSDSGFYLCAWSFSSRGRGNTIYFGEGSWLTVV.

The table lists this clone with a count of one. The chain links TRBV4-2 to TRBJ1-2; the D gene is possibly TRBD1 (5 bases). The CDR3 runs to 15 residues. V was pared by 0 bases and J by 4 bases, with 12 bases between. Looked up from germline, CDR1 is LGHNA and CDR2 is YNFKEQ. CDR3 sequence (DNA): TGTGCCAGCAGCCAAGATTTGCAGGGCGGCTATGGCTACACCTTC. Residues: CASSQDLQGGYGYTF.

V usage is TRBV6-1 and J usage is TRBJ2-3; 7 bases are shared with TRBD2. The CDR3 covers 15 residues. V was pared by 6 bases and J by 1 base, with 7 bases of the junction left unmatched. Germline V CDR1 and CDR2: MNHNS, SASEGT. Written as DNA, the CDR3 is TGTGCCAGCAGAGACCTAGCGGTAGGCACAGATACGCAGTATTTT. Amino acids: CASRDLAVGTDTQYF.

This chain uses TRBV23-1 with TRBJ2-7, with 11 positions matching TRBD2. TRBV23-1 is filed as an ORF, its function uncertain. After removal of 3 bases from V and 3 bases from J, the junction contained 22 bases not matched to a gene. The CDR3 covers 21 residues. The DNA of the CDR3 is TGCGCCAGCAGTCACTCCCCTGCTAGCGGGGGGCCATCGGGGCTCAGCTACGAGCAGTACTTC. Its translation is CASSHSPASGGPSGLSYEQYF.

The genes are TRBV11-2 and TRBJ1-1, with D maybe TRBD1 (5 bases). The CDR3 loop spans 15 amino acids. Trimming left V 1 base short and J 5 bases short, with 14 bases between. The V gene's germline CDR1 is SGHAT and CDR2 FQNNGV. Written as DNA, the CDR3 is TGTGCCAGCAGCTTAGTCAAGGGGCGAAGTACTGAAGCTTTCTTT. Translation gives CASSLVKGRSTEAFF.

This clone was seen only once. This chain links TRBV5-5 with TRBJ1-1; 9 nucleotides match TRBD1. Trimming cost V 3 bases and J 6 bases; bases outside gene matches: 0. CDR1 and CDR2 (germline): SGHKS, YYEKEE (reference sequence). The CDR3 is made up of 12 amino acids. CDR3 nucleotides: TGTGCCAGCAGCTGGACAGGGGCTGAAGCTTTCTTT. This encodes CASSWTGAEAFF.

This rearrangement joins TRBV7-9 to TRBJ2-7; D is uncertain. The CDR3 totals 14 residues. V was pared by 5 bases and J by 3 bases, with 14 bases between. From germline, CDR1 is SEHNR and CDR2 FQNEAQ (reference sequence). The CDR3 nucleotides are TGTGCCAGCAGCGCAAGTAAATCACTCTACGAGCAGTACTTC. This gives the protein CASSASKSLYEQYF.

This clone was observed a single time. This chain links TRBV9 with TRBJ1-2; tentatively, D is TRBD1 (5 bases). This CDR3 has 14 residues. Between the trimmed V and J ends, which lost 4 bases and 2 bases, there was a span of 12 bases. CDR1 is SGDLS and CDR2 is YYNGEE in the germline V gene. In nucleotides, the CDR3 is TGTGCCAGCAGCAAGGAGGGGCAGAACTATGGCTACACCTTC. Residues: CASSKEGQNYGYTF.

The chain uses TRBV5-4 and TRBJ2-4, with D maybe TRBD2 (5 bases). The germline V gene has CDR1 SGHNT and CDR2 YYREEE (reference sequence). CDR3 size: 14 residues. Trimming removed 4 bases from V and 8 bases from J, with 16 bases in between. The CDR3 here is CASSLSASNDIQYF. In DNA, the CDR3 is TGTGCCAGCAGCCTGAGCGCTAGCAATGACATTCAGTACTTC.

V and J are TRBV27 and TRBJ1-1, with TRBD1 matching 8 bases. V was clipped by 4 bases and J by 4 bases; unmatched bases: 11. The germline V gene encodes CDR1 MNHEY and CDR2 SMNVEV (reference sequence). There are 16 residues in the CDR3. The CDR3 DNA reads as TGTGCCAGCAGTTCAGGACAGGGACTACGAGGCACTGAAGCTTTCTTT. Protein sequence: CASSSGQGLRGTEAFF.

This chain uses TRBV20-1 with TRBJ1-1; D perhaps matches TRBD1 (5 bases). CDR1 is DFQATT, CDR2 SNEGSKA, per germline (reference sequence). V was trimmed by 6 bases and J by 10 bases, leaving 15 bases between them. This CDR3 is 11 amino acids long. CDR3 sequence reads: CSAGTLSGAFF. The CDR3 DNA sequence: TGCAGTGCCGGGACTCTCTCGGGAGCTTTCTTT.

The chain links TRBV7-2 to TRBJ1-2; D not resolved. V was clipped by 3 bases and J by 8 bases, with 13 bases between them. Germline CDR1 is SGHTA and CDR2 is FQGNSA. The CDR3 runs 13 residues. CDR3 amino acids: CASSLRDWTGYTF. CDR3 in DNA: TGTGCCAGCAGCTTGAGGGATTGGACGGGCTACACCTTC.